Described below is a single TCR beta chain sequence and its context. Assay used: immunoSEQ multiplex PCR; TCRdb lists only in-frame clones, some missing. This table holds some 110,000 clones, 75% to 85% found once. These data are taken from a study of blood T cell repertoires in COVID-19. Study in general: Nucleic acid was either cDNA or gDNA, and it came from T cells, B-cell-depleted T cells, or PBMCs.

The CDR3 is 11 residues long. V gave up 5 bases and J gave up 8 bases, with 6 bases separating them. CDR1 SGHTA and CDR2 FQGNSA come from the germline V gene. This chain joins TRBV7-2 and TRBJ2-2; D call uncertain. The sequenced sample was peripheral blood. The sequence derives from a woman between 65 and 79 years old with acute or convalescent COVID-19. In DNA form, the CDR3 reads TGTGCCAGCAGCCTTGCGGGGGAGCTGTTTTTT. Translated, it gives CASSLAGELFF.